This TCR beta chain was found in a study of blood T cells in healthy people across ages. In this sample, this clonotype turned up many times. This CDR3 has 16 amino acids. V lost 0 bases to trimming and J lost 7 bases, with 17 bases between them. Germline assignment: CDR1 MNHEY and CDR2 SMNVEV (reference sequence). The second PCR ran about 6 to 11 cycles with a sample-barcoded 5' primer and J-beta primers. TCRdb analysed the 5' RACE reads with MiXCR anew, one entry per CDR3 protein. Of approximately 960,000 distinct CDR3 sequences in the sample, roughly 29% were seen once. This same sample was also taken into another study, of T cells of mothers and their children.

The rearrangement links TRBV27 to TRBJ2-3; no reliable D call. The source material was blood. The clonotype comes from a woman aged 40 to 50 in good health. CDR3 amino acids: CASSLSQPKDRHTQYF. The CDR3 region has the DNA TGTGCCAGCAGTTTATCCCAGCCCAAAGACCGGCATACGCAGTATTTT.